Included here is one TCR beta chain sequence, with context. Its target is unknown. V gave up 5 bases and J gave up 5 bases; unmatched junction bases: 8. The CDR3 is made up of 15 amino acids. In germline, CDR1 is SQVTM, CDR2 ANQGSEA. Clinical symptoms, serum thyroxine, TRAb, thyroid ultrasound and orbital computed tomography formed the basis of diagnosis. This entry belongs to a study of Graves' ophthalmopathy and Graves' hyperthyroidism. Study-wide findings and caveats: Built on 13 signatures, a model told ophthalmopathy apart from stable hyperthyroidism with 85% to 90% sensitivity and 70% to 82% specificity.

Amplified material comprised TCR beta CDR3 regions derived from RNA transcripts. The first round was an RT-PCR with HTBI primers, and the second round was a multiplex PCR. MiXCR was run by TCRdb on the multiplex PCR reads, yielding one entry per CDR3 protein. There are about 1.2 million distinct CDR3 sequences in the sample; around a third occur only once, and more than 9.5% lies in the top ten. This receptor was identified in an adult man with Graves' hyperthyroidism. The chain uses TRBV29-1 and TRBJ2-7, with 14 bases that match TRBD2. The sample comprised peripheral blood or thyroid tissue (not recorded which). The CDR3 protein is CSVSSGTSGSHEQYF. The CDR3 nucleotides are TGCAGCGTTAGTTCCGGGACTAGCGGGAGTCACGAGCAGTACTTC.